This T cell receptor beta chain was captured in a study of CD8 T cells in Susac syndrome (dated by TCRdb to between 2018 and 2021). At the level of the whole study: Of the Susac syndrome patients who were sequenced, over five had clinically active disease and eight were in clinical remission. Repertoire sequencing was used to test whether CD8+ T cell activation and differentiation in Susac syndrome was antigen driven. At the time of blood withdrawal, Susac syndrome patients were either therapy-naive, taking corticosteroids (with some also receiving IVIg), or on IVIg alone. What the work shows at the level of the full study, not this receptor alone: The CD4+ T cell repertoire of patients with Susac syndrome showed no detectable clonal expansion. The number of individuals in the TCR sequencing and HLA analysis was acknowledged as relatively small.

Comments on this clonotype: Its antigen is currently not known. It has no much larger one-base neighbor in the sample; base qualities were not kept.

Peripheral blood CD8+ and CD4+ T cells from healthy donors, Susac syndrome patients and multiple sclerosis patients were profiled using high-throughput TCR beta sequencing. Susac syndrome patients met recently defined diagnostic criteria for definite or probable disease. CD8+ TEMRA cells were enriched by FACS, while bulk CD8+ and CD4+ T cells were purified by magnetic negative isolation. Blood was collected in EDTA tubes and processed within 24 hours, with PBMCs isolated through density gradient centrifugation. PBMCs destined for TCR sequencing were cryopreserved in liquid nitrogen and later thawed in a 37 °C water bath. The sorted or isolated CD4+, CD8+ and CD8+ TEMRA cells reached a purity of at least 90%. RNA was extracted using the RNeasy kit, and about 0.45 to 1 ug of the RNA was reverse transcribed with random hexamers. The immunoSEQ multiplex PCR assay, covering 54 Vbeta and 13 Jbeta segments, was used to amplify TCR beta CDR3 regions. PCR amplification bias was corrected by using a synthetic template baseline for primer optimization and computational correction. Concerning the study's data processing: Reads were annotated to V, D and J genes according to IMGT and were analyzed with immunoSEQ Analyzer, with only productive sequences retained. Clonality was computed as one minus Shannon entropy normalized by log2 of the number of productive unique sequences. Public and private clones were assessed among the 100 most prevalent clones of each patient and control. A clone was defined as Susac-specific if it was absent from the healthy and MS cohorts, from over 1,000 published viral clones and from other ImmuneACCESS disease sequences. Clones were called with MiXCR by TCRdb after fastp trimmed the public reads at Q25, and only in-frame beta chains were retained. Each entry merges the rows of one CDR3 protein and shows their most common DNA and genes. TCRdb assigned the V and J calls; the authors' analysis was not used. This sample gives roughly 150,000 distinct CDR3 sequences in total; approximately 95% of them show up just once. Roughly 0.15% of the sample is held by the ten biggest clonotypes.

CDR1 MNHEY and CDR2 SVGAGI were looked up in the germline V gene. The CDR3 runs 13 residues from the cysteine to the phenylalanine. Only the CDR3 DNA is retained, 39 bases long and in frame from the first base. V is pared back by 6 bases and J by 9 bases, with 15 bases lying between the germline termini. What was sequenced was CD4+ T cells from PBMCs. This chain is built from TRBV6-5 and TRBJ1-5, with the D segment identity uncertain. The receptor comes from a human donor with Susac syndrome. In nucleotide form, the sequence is TGTGCCAGCAGACTAGACACGGACCTGCCCCAGCATTTT. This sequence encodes CASRLDTDLPQHF.